The present T cell receptor (beta chain) was sequenced within a study of CD8 T cells in Susac syndrome. CDR3 length: 15 residues. V lost 9 bases, J lost 1 base, and 13 bases lay in between. The germline V gene has CDR1 MNHEY and CDR2 SVGAGI. Comments on this clonotype: Its antigen remains unknown.

The authors reverse transcribed roughly 0.5 to 1 ug RNA with random hexamers. Across 54 Vbeta and 13 Jbeta, TCR beta CDR3 was amplified with immunoSEQ multiplex PCR. Using its own MiXCR run on the immunoSEQ multiplex PCR reads, TCRdb lists one record per CDR3 protein. The sample includes about 130,000 distinct CDR3 sequences, about 95% seen only once; the top ten take around 0.12%. Sequencing of TCR beta was performed on blood CD8+ T cells and on blood CD4+ T cells. TEMRA cells underwent FACS enrichment and CD8+ and CD4+ T cells underwent negative isolation. Findings and limits, study-wide: A relatively small number of individuals underwent TCR sequencing and HLA analysis.

Sequenced sample: CD4+ T cells from PBMCs. The chain is built from TRBV6-5 and TRBJ2-6, with D perhaps matching TRBD2 (6 bases). The TCR comes from a human donor in good health. CDR3 sequence reads: CASSFAGSGANVLTF. The CDR3, as DNA: TGTGCCAGTTCATTCGCGGGGTCTGGGGCCAACGTCCTGACTTTC.